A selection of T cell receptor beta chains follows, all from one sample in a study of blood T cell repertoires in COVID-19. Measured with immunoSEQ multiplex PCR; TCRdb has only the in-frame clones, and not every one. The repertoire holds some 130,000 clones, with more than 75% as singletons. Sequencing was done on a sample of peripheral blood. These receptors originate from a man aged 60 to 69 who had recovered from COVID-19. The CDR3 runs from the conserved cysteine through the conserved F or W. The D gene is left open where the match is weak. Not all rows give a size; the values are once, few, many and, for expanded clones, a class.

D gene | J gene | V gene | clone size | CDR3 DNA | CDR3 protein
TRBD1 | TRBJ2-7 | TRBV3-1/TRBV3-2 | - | TGTGCCAGCAGCCTCCCGGGACAGGGGACCTACGAGCAGTACTTC | CASSLPGQGTYEQYF
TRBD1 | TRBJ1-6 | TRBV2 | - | TGTGCCAGCGGACAGGGAAATTCACCCCTCCACTTT | CASGQGNSPLHF
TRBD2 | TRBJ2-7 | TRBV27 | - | TGTGCCAGCAGTCCCCAAGGGACTAGCGGGGGTTACGAGCAGTACTTC | CASSPQGTSGGYEQYF
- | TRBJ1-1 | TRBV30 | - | TGTGCCTGGAGCCGAGAAACTGAAGCTTTCTTT | CAWSRETEAFF
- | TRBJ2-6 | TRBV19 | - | TGTGCCAGTAATCAGGGGTACGGGGCCAACGTCCTGACTTTC | CASNQGYGANVLTF
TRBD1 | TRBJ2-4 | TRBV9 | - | TGTGCCAGCAGCGGATACGGACAGGGGAAAAACATTCAGTACTTC | CASSGYGQGKNIQYF
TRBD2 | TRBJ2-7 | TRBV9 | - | TGTGCCAGCAGCGCGGCTAGCGGGCGCTACGAGCAGTACTTC | CASSAASGRYEQYF
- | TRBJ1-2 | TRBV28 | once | TGTGCCAGCAGTTTGGGAGAGGGATCAAACTATGGCTACACCTTC | CASSLGEGSNYGYTF
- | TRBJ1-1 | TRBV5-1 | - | TGCGCCAGCAGCAGGGGGGGACGCTCCATGAACACTGAAGCTTTCTTT | CASSRGGRSMNTEAFF
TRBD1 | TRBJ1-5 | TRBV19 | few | TGTGCCAGTAGTATAGATTCCGTGGGACAGAATCAGCCCCAGCATTTT | CASSIDSVGQNQPQHF
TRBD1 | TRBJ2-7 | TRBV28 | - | TGTGCCAGCAGCTCGGGACAGGGGGCTACGAAGCAGTACTTC | CASSSGQGATKQYF
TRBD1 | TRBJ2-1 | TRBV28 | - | TGTGCCAGCTTAAACCAGGGACAGGGGAAAAACAATGAGCAGTTCTTC | CASLNQGQGKNNEQFF
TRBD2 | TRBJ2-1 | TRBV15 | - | TGTGCCACCAACATAGCGGGAGGGTCCTCCTACAATGAGCAGTTCTTC | CATNIAGGSSYNEQFF
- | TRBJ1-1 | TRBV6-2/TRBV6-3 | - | TGTGCCAGCAGTTACCCGGGGGTTACGACTGAAGCTTTCTTT | CASSYPGVTTEAFF
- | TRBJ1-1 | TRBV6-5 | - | TGTGCCAGCAGTTACGACAGGCGGGGGACTGAAGCTTTCTTT | CASSYDRRGTEAFF
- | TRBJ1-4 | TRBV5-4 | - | TGTGCCAGCAGCTTGTCTGGGACTGATGAAAAACTGTTTTTT | CASSLSGTDEKLFF
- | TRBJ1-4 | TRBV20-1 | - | TGCAGTGCTAGTGGCCAGGCTGGTGCTAATGAAAAACTGTTTTTT | CSASGQAGANEKLFF
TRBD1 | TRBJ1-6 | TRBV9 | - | TGTGCCAGCAACTCAGGGACAGGGGCGGGACCCCTCCACTTT | CASNSGTGAGPLHF
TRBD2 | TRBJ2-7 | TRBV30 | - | TGTGCCTGGAGTGACGGAAAGGGACTATCGTACGAGCAGTACTTC | CAWSDGKGLSYEQYF
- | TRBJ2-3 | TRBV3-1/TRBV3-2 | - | TGTGCCAGCAGCCCTGACGGCAGGGGGGCCCCAGATACGCAGTATTTT | CASSPDGRGAPDTQYF
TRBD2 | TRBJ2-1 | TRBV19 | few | TGTGCCAGTAGTAAGGGACTAGCGCCGGGGGGTGAGCAGTTCTTC | CASSKGLAPGGEQFF
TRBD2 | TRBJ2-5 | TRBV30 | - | TGTGCCTGGAGTGTTCCGGGACTAGGGAAAGAGACCCAGTACTTC | CAWSVPGLGKETQYF
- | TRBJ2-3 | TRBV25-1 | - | TGTGCCAGCAGTGAATCTCTCTGGGACATGACAGATACGCAGTATTTT | CASSESLWDMTDTQYF
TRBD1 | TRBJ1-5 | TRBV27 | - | TGTGCCAGCAGCCGACAGGGCGGACTGGGCAATCAGCCCCAGCATTTT | CASSRQGGLGNQPQHF
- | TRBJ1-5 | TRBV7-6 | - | TGTGCCAGCAGCCCCGGACTGGGTAGCAATCAGCCCCAGCATTTT | CASSPGLGSNQPQHF
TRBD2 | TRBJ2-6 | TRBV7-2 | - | TGTGCCAGCAGCTTCGGGGGGTCTGGGGCCAACGTCCTGACTTTC | CASSFGGSGANVLTF
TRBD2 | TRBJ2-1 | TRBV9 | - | TGTGCCAGCAGCGTACGCCTAGCGGGCAATGAGCAGTTCTTC | CASSVRLAGNEQFF
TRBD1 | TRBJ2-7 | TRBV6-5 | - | TGTGCCAGCAGCGACCGGGACAGGGAGGTTTACGAGCAGTACTTC | CASSDRDREVYEQYF
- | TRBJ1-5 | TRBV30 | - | TGTGCCTGGGGGGGGCCCGGAAGCAATCAGCCCCAGCATTTT | CAWGGPGSNQPQHF
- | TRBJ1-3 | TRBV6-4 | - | TGTGCCAGCACTACGAAGTTAAAGTCGGGGAACACCATATATTTT | CASTTKLKSGNTIYF
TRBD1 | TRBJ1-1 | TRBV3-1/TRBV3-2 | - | TGTGCCAGCAGCCCCACCGGGACAGGGCGCGGGACTGAAGCTTTCTTT | CASSPTGTGRGTEAFF
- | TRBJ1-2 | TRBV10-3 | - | TGTGCCATCCGCGAAGGGGACTATGGCTACACCTTC | CAIREGDYGYTF
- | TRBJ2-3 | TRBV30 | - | TGTGCCTGGAGGGAGGGGAGGCCCACAGATACGCAGTATTTT | CAWREGRPTDTQYF
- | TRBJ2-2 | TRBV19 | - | TGTGCCGCAGGATCGGGGGGCCTGGTCACCGGGGAGCTGTTTTTT | CAAGSGGLVTGELFF
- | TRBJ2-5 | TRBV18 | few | TGTGCCAGCTCACCAGGCCAACAAGAGACCCAGTACTTC | CASSPGQQETQYF
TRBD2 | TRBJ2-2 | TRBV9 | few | TGTGCCAGCAGCGCAGTAGCGGGGGGGCGAACCGGGGAGCTGTTTTTT | CASSAVAGGRTGELFF
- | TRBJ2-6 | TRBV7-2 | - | TGTGCCAGCTCCCGTACAGGGACCGGCTCTGGGGCCAACGTCCTGACTTTC | CASSRTGTGSGANVLTF
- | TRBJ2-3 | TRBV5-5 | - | TGTGCCAGCAGCTTGGACGACAGGATCACAGATACGCAGTATTTT | CASSLDDRITDTQYF
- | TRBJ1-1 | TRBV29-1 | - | TGCAGCGTGTCACAAACAGGGAGCAACACTGAAGCTTTCTTT | CSVSQTGSNTEAFF
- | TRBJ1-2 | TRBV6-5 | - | TGTGCCAGCAGCTTGCACAGGGCGAACTATGGCTACACCTTC | CASSLHRANYGYTF
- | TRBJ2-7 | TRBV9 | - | TGTGCCAGCAGGGGAGTCTACCCCTCCCCCGGGGCCTACGAGCAGTACTTC | CASRGVYPSPGAYEQYF
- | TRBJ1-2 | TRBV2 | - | TGTGCCAGCAAAAAAAGAGTTCTTAACTATGGCTACACCTTC | CASKKRVLNYGYTF
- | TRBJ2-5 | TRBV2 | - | TGTGCCAGCAGTGAATGGCGGGACCTACAAGAGACCCAGTACTTC | CASSEWRDLQETQYF
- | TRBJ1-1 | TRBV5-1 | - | TGCGCCAGCAGCTTGGAACAGATGAACACTGAAGCTTTCTTT | CASSLEQMNTEAFF
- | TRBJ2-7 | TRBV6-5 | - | TGTGCCGCGGGTGTACGGAACTCCTACGAGCAGTACTTC | CAAGVRNSYEQYF